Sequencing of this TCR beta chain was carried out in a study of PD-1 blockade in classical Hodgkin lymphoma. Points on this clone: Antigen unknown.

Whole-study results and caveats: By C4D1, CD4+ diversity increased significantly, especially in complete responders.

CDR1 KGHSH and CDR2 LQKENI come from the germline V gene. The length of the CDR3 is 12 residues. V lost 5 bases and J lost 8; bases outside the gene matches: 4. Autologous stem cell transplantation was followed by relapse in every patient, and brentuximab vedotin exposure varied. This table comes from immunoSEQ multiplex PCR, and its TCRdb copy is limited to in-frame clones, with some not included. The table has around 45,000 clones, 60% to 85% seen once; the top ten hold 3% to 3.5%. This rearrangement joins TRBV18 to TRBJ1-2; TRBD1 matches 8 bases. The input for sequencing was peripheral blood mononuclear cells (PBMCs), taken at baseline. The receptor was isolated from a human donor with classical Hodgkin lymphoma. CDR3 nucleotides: TGTGCCAGCTCATCCAGGGGGCAAGGCTACACCTTC. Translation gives CASSSRGQGYTF.